Listed below are T cell receptor beta chains from one sample, sequenced in a study of blood T cell repertoires in COVID-19. The assay was immunoSEQ multiplex PCR, and TCRdb's table has in-frame clones only and misses some. The sample records tens of thousands of clones, 70% to 80% being singletons. The material sequenced was peripheral blood. These TCRs come from an older man with acute or convalescent COVID-19. The CDR3 runs from the conserved cysteine through the conserved F or W. Each record gives: clone size, J gene, V gene, CDR3 protein. Rows give clone size only sometimes, using once, few, many, or a class for an expanded clone.

size: .
J: TRBJ2-3
V: TRBV2
CDR3: CATSEPEGTDTQYF

size: few
J: TRBJ1-5
V: TRBV28
CDR3: CASSATGQRYSNQPQHF

size: once
J: TRBJ1-2
V: TRBV18
CDR3: CASSPQTEAYGYTF

size: .
J: TRBJ2-1
V: TRBV6-5
CDR3: CASSSPGLAGGGQFF

size: medium-sized
J: TRBJ2-1
V: TRBV4-3
CDR3: CASSQDRVSRGYNEQFF

size: .
J: TRBJ2-3
V: TRBV3-1/TRBV3-2
CDR3: CASRRGLAGGFTDTQYF

size: once
J: TRBJ1-1
V: TRBV9
CDR3: CASSVSLNTEAFF

size: once
J: TRBJ1-5
V: TRBV20-1
CDR3: CSASPEGGNQPQHF

size: .
J: TRBJ2-7
V: TRBV10-2
CDR3: CASSLGAAGSYEQYF

size: .
J: TRBJ1-6
V: TRBV18
CDR3: CASSPTGNSPLHF

size: few
J: TRBJ2-1
V: TRBV5-1
CDR3: CASSNSGTSYNEQFF

size: .
J: TRBJ2-7
V: TRBV28
CDR3: CASSSLGDRVAGEQYF

size: .
J: TRBJ2-3
V: TRBV11-2
CDR3: CASSLGPPLPRDTQYF

size: .
J: TRBJ1-1
V: TRBV6-4
CDR3: CASRGNSNTEAFF

size: .
J: TRBJ1-2
V: TRBV27
CDR3: CASSPQQAIYGYTF

size: once
J: TRBJ2-3
V: TRBV7-9
CDR3: CASSNAAGSPTDTQYF

size: .
J: TRBJ2-5
V: TRBV15
CDR3: CATSRDLAGGQETQYF

size: .
J: TRBJ2-3
V: TRBV19
CDR3: CASSIRGVSTDTQYF

size: .
J: TRBJ1-2
V: TRBV14
CDR3: CASSQGEGNYGYTF

size: few
J: TRBJ2-7
V: TRBV7-2
CDR3: CASSLASRTGGGEQYF